This paragraph reports one TCR beta chain. The data originate from a study of patients and donors after allogeneic stem cell transplantation. From the RT-PCR reads, TCRdb called clonotypes with MiXCR, one entry per CDR3 protein. Of roughly 940,000 distinct CDR3 sequences detected, roughly 17% appear once; the ten largest clones hold approximately 5.9%. The CDR3 runs to 15 residues. Per the germline V gene, CDR1 is SGHDT and CDR2 is YYEEEE. V lost 4 bases to trimming and J lost 9 bases; unmatched junction nucleotides: 5. The sequenced sample was blood, either unsorted or a sorted T cell fraction (not recorded which). This TCR came from a human donor who was either an allogeneic HSCT recipient or a stem cell or donor lymphocyte infusion donor (not recorded which). It is not recorded whose cells these are; they may come from a transplant donor. This sequence joins TRBV5-6 and TRBJ1-6; 12 nucleotides agree with TRBD1. As DNA, the CDR3 is TGTGCCAGCAGCATGGGACAGGGGGCAAGTTCACCCCTCCACTTT. This encodes CASSMGQGASSPLHF.